The 10 T cell receptor beta chains given below trace back to one sample, sequenced in a study of vaccination and CD4 T cells after COVID-19. No antigen has been identified for these receptors. Treatment defined: approximately 9-day PBMC culture with coronavirus spike peptide pools or control peptides (ViraFEST assay). Cultured CD4+ T cells had their DNA profiled by the Oncomine TCR Beta short-read assay. Via MiXCR, TCRdb re-called the PCR reads, giving one row per CDR3 protein. The sample holds 4,300 or so distinct CDR3 sequences, approximately 25% seen once. The sequenced material came from CD4+ T cells from blood, cultured in vitro. These receptors all come from a human donor who had recovered from COVID-19.

The V gene is TRBV19, the J gene TRBJ1-2; D not certain. V lost 5 bases and J lost 5, with 15 bases in between. The CDR3 totals 14 residues. The germline V gene encodes CDR1 LNHDA and CDR2 SQIVND (reference sequence). CDR3 nucleotides: TGTGCCAGTAGTGGGAGGAATGTCCCGTATGGCTACACCTTC. Translation: CASSGRNVPYGYTF.

The chain carries TRBV6-5 and TRBJ2-7, with D unresolved. The CDR3 covers 16 residues. In germline, CDR1 is MNHEY, CDR2 SVGAGI. V was cut by 2 bases and J by 2 bases, with 16 bases left in between. The CDR3 region is CASSYTSLGWTYEQYF. The CDR3 DNA reads TGTGCCAGCAGTTACACCTCGCTGGGTTGGACCTACGAGCAGTACTTC.

This chain joins TRBV4-2 and TRBJ1-2, with 8 bases lining up with TRBD1. Trimming removed 3 bases from V and 6 bases from J; junction bases left unmatched: 6. CDR1 and CDR2 (germline): LGHNA, YNFKEQ. The length of the CDR3 is 14 residues. CDR3 DNA: TGTGCCAGCAGCCAGAACAGGGGGATGAATGGCTACACCTTC. Amino acids: CASSQNRGMNGYTF.

The V and J genes are TRBV20-1 and TRBJ1-1, with D possibly matching TRBD1 (6 bases). CDR1 is DFQATT and CDR2 is SNEGSKA in the germline V gene (reference sequence). The CDR3 is 12 amino acids. Trimming shortened V by 6 bases and J by 12 bases, and 20 bases separated the two germline ends. The DNA of the CDR3 is TGCAGTGCCGTCGGGACACCCCCTGAGACTTTCTTT. This codes for CSAVGTPPETFF.

The chain employs TRBV4-1 and TRBJ2-5; D assignment may be TRBD1 or TRBD2 (5 bases each). The germline V and J ends were trimmed by 0 bases and 1 base, with 18 bases remaining between them. This CDR3 contains 18 residues. Germline V gives CDR1 MGHRA, CDR2 YSYEKL. The CDR3 protein is CASSQEGRGSRPQETQYF. The CDR3 nucleotides are TGCGCCAGCAGCCAAGAGGGACGGGGATCGCGCCCCCAAGAGACCCAGTACTTC.

The V gene is TRBV6-1, the J gene TRBJ2-5; 7 bases agree with TRBD1. V was clipped by 5 bases and J by 2 bases; unmatched bases: 5. The CDR3 sequence is 14 residues long. Per germline, CDR1 MNHNS and CDR2 SASEGT. The CDR3 DNA sequence: TGTGCCAGCAGTCGTGGGACAGCACAAGAGACCCAGTACTTC. It is translated as CASSRGTAQETQYF.

This chain joins TRBV30 and TRBJ1-3; maybe TRBD1 (6 bases). Trimming cost V 2 bases and J 0 bases, with 11 bases left between them. Germline CDR1 GTSNPN, CDR2 SVGIG (reference sequence). The CDR3 has 15 residues. The CDR3 loop is CAWSPGDRSGNTIYF. DNA of the CDR3: TGTGCCTGGAGTCCAGGGGACCGCTCTGGAAACACCATATATTTT. The variable domain in full, with the rest retrieved from reference TRBV30 and TRBJ1-3, is SQTIHQWPATLVQPVGSPLSLECTVEGTSNPNLYWYRQAAGRGLQLLFYSVGIGQISSEVPQNLSASRPQDRQFILSSKKLLLSDSGFYLCAWSPGDRSGNTIYFGEGSWLTVV.

In its sample, this clonotype is medium-sized (0.01 to 0.1%). CDR3 nucleotides: TGTGCCAGCGCCCAGGTTGGCGCAGATACGCAGTATTTT. Amino acid sequence: CASAQVGADTQYF. V usage is TRBV6-1 and J usage is TRBJ2-3; D is undetermined. Per germline, CDR1 MNHNS and CDR2 SASEGT. The length of the CDR3 is 13 residues. Trimming cost V 8 bases and J 4 bases, with 13 bases left between them.

The V gene is TRBV6-5, the J gene TRBJ1-4; D not resolved. CDR3 length: 15 amino acids. The germline V gene encodes CDR1 MNHEY and CDR2 SVGAGI. Trimming removed 1 base at V and 3 bases at J, with 9 bases between. The CDR3 coding sequence is TGTGCCAGCAGTTACTTTGCAGGCCCTAATGAAAAACTGTTTTTT. It yields the protein CASSYFAGPNEKLFF.

This clonotype was counted only a few times. This sequence joins TRBV5-1 and TRBJ1-1; D unresolved. Trimming left V 1 base short and J 0 bases short, with 13 bases between. The CDR3 has 16 amino acids. Germline V gives CDR1 SGHRS, CDR2 YFSETQ. CDR3 nucleotides: TGCGCCAGCAGCTTGACCGGAAACGTAATGAACACTGAAGCTTTCTTT. Translating gives CASSLTGNVMNTEAFF.